This TCR beta chain was retrieved from a study of T cells in Graves' hyperthyroidism and ophthalmopathy. There are a few counts of this clonotype. The definition of stable Graves' hyperthyroidism was no ophthalmopathy progression within 18 months. The junction had 15 bases not matched to a gene; V was cut back by 8 bases and J by 4 bases. The CDR3 totals 16 residues. Germline CDR1 MGHRA, CDR2 YSYEKL. TCR beta CDR3 region amplification was performed from RNA transcripts. TCR CDR3 underwent first-round RT-PCR with the HTBI primer set. TCRdb ran MiXCR on the multiplex PCR reads and lists one entry per CDR3 protein. The sample has a few hundred thousand distinct CDR3 sequences; roughly 15% are singletons.

The sequenced sample was blood. The receptor was isolated from a woman younger than 35 with Graves' hyperthyroidism. V and J are TRBV4-1 and TRBJ2-3; TRBD2 matches 7 bases. This chain's CDR3 is CASGPRGGSDADTQYF. In nucleotides, the CDR3 is TGCGCCAGCGGACCGCGGGGCGGGAGTGACGCAGATACGCAGTATTTT.